This TCR beta chain is from a study of identical twins. A universal primer site was created by template switching, with the cDNA bearing unique molecular identifiers. From the 5' RACE reads, TCRdb called clonotypes with MiXCR, one entry per CDR3 protein. The table records some 790,000 distinct CDR3 sequences, roughly 18% of them present only once. All of the donors were Caucasians in good health. Germline V CDR1 and CDR2: SGDLS, YYNGEE. This CDR3 comprises 16 residues. V lost 2 bases to trimming and J lost 2 bases, with 15 bases between them. These records were also assigned to another study, of T cells expressing NK-cell markers. Per that paper: Top CD8+ clonotypes included the dominant CD3+CD56+NKG2C+ clonotypes in six donors. Similarly, these clonotypes led the CD3+CD56-NKG2C+ fraction as well in a few donors.

V and J are TRBV9 and TRBJ2-3, with D perhaps matching TRBD1 or TRBD2 (5 bases each). This receptor was identified in a woman aged 18-29 years in good health. Input material: PBMCs. The CDR3, as DNA: TGTGCCAGCAGCGTTAGTGGGGACCTCCTCACAGATACGCAGTATTTT. This encodes CASSVSGDLLTDTQYF.